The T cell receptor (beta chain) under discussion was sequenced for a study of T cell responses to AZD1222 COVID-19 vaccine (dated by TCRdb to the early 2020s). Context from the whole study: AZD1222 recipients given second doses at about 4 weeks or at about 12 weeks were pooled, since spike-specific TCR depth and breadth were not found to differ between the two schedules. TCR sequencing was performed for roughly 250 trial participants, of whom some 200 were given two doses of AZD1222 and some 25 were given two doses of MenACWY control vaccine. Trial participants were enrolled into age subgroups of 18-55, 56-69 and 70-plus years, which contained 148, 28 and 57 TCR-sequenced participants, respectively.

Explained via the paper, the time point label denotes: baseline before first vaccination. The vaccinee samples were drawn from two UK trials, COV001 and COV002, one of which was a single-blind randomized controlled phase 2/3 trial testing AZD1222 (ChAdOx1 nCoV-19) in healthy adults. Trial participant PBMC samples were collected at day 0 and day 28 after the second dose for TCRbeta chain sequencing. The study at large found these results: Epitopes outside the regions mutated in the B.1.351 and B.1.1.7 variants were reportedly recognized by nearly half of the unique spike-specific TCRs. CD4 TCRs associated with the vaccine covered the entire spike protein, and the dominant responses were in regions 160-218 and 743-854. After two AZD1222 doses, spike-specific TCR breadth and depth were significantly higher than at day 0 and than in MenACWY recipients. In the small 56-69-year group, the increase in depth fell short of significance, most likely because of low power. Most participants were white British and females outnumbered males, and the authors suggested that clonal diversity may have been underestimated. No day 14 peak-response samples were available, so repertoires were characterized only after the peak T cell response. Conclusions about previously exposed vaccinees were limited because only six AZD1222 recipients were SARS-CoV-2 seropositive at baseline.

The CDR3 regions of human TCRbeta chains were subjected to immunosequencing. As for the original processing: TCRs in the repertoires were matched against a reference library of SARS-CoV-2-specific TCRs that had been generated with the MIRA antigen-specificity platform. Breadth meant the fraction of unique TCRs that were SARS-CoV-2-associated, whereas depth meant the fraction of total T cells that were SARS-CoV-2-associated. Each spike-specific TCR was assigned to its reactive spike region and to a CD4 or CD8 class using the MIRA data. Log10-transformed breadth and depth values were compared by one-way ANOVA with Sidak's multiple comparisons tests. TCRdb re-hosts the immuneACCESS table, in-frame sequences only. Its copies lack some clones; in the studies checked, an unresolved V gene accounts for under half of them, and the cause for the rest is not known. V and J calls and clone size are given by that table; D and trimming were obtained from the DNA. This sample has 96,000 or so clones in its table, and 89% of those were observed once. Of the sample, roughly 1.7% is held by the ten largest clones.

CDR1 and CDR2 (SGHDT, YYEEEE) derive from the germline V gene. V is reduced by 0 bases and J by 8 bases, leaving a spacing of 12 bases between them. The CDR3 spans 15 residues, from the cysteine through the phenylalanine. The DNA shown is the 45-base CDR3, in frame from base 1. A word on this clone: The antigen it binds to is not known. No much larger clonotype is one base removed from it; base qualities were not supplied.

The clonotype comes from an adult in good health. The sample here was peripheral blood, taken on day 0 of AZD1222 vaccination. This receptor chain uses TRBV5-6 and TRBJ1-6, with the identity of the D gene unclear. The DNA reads TGTGCCAGCAGCTTGGCAGGAGGTTCCTATTCACCCCTCCACTTT. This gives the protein CASSLAGGSYSPLHF.